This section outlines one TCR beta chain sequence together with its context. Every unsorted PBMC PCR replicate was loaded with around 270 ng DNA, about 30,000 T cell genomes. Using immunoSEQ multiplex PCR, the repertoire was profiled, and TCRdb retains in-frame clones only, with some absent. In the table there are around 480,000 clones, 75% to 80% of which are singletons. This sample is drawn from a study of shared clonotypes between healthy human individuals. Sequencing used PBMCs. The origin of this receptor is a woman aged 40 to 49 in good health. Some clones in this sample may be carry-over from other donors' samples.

CDR3 coding DNA: TGTGCCAGCAGCTCCGGGGGCCCGGGACAGCTATCTGAAGCTTTCTTT. It translates to CASSSGGPGQLSEAFF. This chain connects TRBV7-9 to TRBJ1-1; 7 bases agree with TRBD1. Trimming at V came to 4 bases and at J to 6 bases, leaving 14 bases not matched to a gene. Germline V CDR1 and CDR2: SEHNR, FQNEAQ (reference sequence). The CDR3 is 16 residues long.